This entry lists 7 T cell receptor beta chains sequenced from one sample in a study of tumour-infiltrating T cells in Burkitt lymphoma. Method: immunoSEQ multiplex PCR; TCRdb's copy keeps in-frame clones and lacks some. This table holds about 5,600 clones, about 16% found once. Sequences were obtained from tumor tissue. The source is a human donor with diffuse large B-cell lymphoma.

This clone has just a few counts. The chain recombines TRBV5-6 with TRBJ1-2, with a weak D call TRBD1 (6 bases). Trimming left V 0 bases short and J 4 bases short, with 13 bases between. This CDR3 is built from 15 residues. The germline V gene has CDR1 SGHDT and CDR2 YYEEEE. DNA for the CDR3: TGTGCCAGCAGCTTGGAACAGGGAGGAGGCTATGGCTACACCTTC. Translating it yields CASSLEQGGGYGYTF.

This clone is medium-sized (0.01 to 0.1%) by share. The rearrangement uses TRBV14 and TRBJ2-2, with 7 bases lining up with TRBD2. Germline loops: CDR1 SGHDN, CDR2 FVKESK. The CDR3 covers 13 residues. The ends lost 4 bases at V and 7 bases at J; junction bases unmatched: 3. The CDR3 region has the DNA TGTGCCAGCAGCCCCGGCGGGGGCGGGGAGCTGTTTTTT. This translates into CASSPGGGGELFF.

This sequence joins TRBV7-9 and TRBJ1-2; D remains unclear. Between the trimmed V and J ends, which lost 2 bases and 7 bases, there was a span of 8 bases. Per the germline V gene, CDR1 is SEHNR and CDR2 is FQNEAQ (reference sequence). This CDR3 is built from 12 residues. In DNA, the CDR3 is TGTGCCAGCAGCTTATCGCGGGTTGGCTACACCTTC. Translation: CASSLSRVGYTF.

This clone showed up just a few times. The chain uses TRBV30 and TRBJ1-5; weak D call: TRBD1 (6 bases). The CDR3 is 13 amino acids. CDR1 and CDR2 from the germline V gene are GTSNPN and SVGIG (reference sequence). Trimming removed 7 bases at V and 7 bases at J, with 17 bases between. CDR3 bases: TGTGCCTACAGTAGGGGGGCGCGGCAGCCCCAGCATTTT. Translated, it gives CAYSRGARQPQHF.

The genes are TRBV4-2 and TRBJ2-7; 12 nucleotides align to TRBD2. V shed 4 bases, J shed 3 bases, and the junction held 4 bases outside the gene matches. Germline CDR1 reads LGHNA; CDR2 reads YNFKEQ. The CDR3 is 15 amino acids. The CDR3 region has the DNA TGTGCCAGCAGCCTCCAACTAGCGGGAGGCTACGAGCAGTACTTC. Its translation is CASSLQLAGGYEQYF.

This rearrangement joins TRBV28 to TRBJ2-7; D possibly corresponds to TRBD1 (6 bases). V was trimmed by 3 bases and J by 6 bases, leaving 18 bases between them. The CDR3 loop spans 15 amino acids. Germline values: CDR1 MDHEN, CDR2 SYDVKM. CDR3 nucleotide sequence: TGTGCCAGCAGTTTGCCCCATAGCACAGGGACCGAGCAGTACTTC. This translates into CASSLPHSTGTEQYF.

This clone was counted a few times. The CDR3 region is CASSSETGAYGYTF. The CDR3 DNA reads as TGTGCCAGCAGTTCAGAGACAGGGGCCTATGGCTACACCTTC. V is TRBV27 and J is TRBJ1-2; 8 nucleotides align to TRBD1. CDR1 and CDR2 from the germline V gene are MNHEY and SMNVEV (reference sequence). The CDR3 has 14 amino acids. V lost 4 bases to trimming and J lost 4 bases; unmatched junction nucleotides: 5.